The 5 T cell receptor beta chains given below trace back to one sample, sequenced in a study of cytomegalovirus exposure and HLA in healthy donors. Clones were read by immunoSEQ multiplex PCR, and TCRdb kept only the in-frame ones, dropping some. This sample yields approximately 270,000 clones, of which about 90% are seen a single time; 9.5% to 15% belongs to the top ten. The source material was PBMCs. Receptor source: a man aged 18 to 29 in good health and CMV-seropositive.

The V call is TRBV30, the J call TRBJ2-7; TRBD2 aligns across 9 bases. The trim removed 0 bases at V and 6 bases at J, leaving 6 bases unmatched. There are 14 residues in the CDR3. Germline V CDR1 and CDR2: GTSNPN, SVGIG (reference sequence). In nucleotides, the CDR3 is TGTGCCTGGAGTGTACGGCTAGCGGGATCCGAGCAGTACTTC. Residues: CAWSVRLAGSEQYF.

In DNA, the CDR3 is TGCGCCAGCAGCTGGACTAGCGGGATCCACAATGAGCAGTTCTTC. Translating it yields CASSWTSGIHNEQFF. The V call is TRBV5-1, the J call TRBJ2-1, with 12 bases lining up with TRBD2. This CDR3 contains 15 residues. Germline CDR1 and CDR2: SGHRS and YFSETQ. Trimming removed 3 bases from V and 5 bases from J; junction bases left unmatched: 3.

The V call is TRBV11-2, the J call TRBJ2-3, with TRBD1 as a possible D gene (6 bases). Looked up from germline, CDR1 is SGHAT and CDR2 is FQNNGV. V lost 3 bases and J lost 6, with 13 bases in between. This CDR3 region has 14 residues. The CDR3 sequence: CASSFRDTADTQYF. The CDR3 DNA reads TGTGCCAGCAGCTTCCGGGACACCGCGGATACGCAGTATTTT.

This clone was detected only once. The CDR3 loop is CAWDKLNSYNEQFF. For the CDR3, the DNA is TGTGCCTGGGACAAGCTGAACTCCTACAATGAGCAGTTCTTC. The rearrangement links TRBV30 to TRBJ2-1, with unresolved D. The CDR3 length is 14 residues. Trimming cost V 5 bases and J 0 bases, with 11 bases left between them. CDR1 GTSNPN and CDR2 SVGIG come from the germline V gene (reference sequence).

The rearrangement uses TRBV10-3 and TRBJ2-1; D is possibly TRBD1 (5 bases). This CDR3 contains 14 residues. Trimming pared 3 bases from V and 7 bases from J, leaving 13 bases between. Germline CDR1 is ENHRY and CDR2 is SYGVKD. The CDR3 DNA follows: TGTGCCATCAGTGACCTGGATGGGGCTAATGAGCAGTTCTTC. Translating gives CAISDLDGANEQFF.